This is a list of T cell receptor beta chains from one sample in a study of identical twins. TCRdb ran MiXCR on the 5' RACE reads and lists one entry per CDR3 protein. The sample includes roughly 1,500,000 distinct CDR3 sequences, roughly 35% of them seen just once. The sample was cord blood. The receptors here all came from a newborn girl in good health. Each CDR3 is given with its conserved first and last residue. Fields, in order: J gene, V gene, clone size, D gene, CDR3 protein, CDR3 DNA. The D gene is left open where the match is weak. Clone size is given for some rows only: seen once, a few or many times, or a class if the clone is expanded.

>TRBJ2-7|TRBV7-9|few|.
CASSLESRGEQYF
TGTGCCAGCAGCTTAGAATCACGGGGCGAGCAGTACTTC
>TRBJ1-2|TRBV19|few|.
CASSIGTNYGYTF
TGTGCCAGTAGTATCGGCACTAACTATGGCTACACCTTC
>TRBJ2-1|TRBV24-1|.|TRBD2
CATSAGGNHNEQFF
TGTGCCACCAGTGCGGGAGGGAACCACAATGAGCAGTTCTTC
>TRBJ2-1|TRBV20-1|.|.
CSARSLSENEQFF
TGCAGTGCTAGATCCTTGTCTGAGAATGAGCAGTTCTTC
>TRBJ2-4|TRBV5-1|few|TRBD2
CASSIGLALAKNIQYF
TGCGCCAGCAGCATCGGACTAGCCTTAGCCAAAAACATTCAGTACTTC
>TRBJ2-3|TRBV3-1|.|.
CASSRAVAEGTDTQYF
TGTGCCAGCAGCCGCGCCGTAGCGGAGGGCACAGATACGCAGTATTTT
>TRBJ2-3|TRBV5-8|.|TRBD2
CASSAGLVATDTQYF
TGTGCCAGCAGCGCCGGACTAGTTGCCACAGATACGCAGTATTTT
>TRBJ2-1|TRBV6-4|few|.
CASSAPTGLVFF
TGTGCCAGCAGTGCCCCGACAGGACTTGTGTTCTTC
>TRBJ2-5|TRBV15|many|TRBD2
CATSRETSGQETQYF
TGTGCCACCAGCAGAGAAACTAGCGGCCAAGAGACCCAGTACTTC
>TRBJ2-7|TRBV27|.|.
CASSLTLYGGRIYEQYF
TGTGCCAGCAGTTTAACTCTATACGGGGGGCGTATTTACGAGCAGTACTTC
>TRBJ1-2|TRBV27|.|.
CASSPGHANYGYAF
TGTGCCAGCAGTCCCGGACACGCTAACTATGGCTACGCCTTC
>TRBJ2-2|TRBV4-1|.|.
CASSKLRTPNTGELFF
TGCGCCAGCAGCAAACTCAGGACCCCGAACACCGGGGAGCTGTTTTTT
>TRBJ1-5|TRBV25-1|.|TRBD1
CASRRQGYNRPQHF
TGTGCCAGCAGGAGACAGGGTTACAATCGGCCCCAGCATTTT
>TRBJ2-3|TRBV10-3|few|.
CAISDHIPDTQYF
TGTGCCATCAGTGACCATATCCCAGATACGCAGTATTTT
>TRBJ2-7|TRBV18|.|.
CASMPFGGYEQYF
TGTGCCAGCATGCCTTTCGGGGGATACGAGCAGTACTTC
>TRBJ2-7|TRBV4-2|.|TRBD2
CASSQAKGLAYEQYF
TGTGCCAGCAGCCAAGCCAAAGGACTAGCCTACGAGCAGTACTTC
>TRBJ2-1|TRBV7-9|.|.
CASSFGQGNNNEQFF
TGTGCCAGCAGCTTCGGTCAGGGGAACAACAATGAGCAGTTCTTC
>TRBJ2-3|TRBV20-1|.|TRBD2
CSATRNGGSRLYF
TGCAGTGCTACCCGAAACGGGGGGAGTCGTCTGTATTTT
>TRBJ2-3|TRBV7-9|.|.
CASTPGALTDTQYF
TGCGCCAGCACCCCGGGGGCACTCACAGATACGCAGTATTTT
>TRBJ1-5|TRBV20-1|.|TRBD1
CSAAGQGSDQPQHF
TGCAGTGCTGCGGGACAGGGTAGTGATCAGCCCCAGCATTTT
>TRBJ2-3|TRBV20-1|few|.
CSAPRDRPNTQYF
TGCAGTGCGCCCCGGGACCGACCTAATACGCAGTATTTT
>TRBJ1-1|TRBV4-1|few|TRBD1
CASSQLGQGAKTEAFF
TGCGCCAGCAGCCAACTGGGACAGGGGGCGAAGACTGAAGCTTTCTTT
>TRBJ2-1|TRBV11-3|.|.
CASSPRPTSRGYNEQFF
TGTGCCAGCAGCCCTCGTCCCACTAGTCGGGGGTACAATGAGCAGTTCTTC
>TRBJ2-4|TRBV30|.|.
CAWSVSAARAKNIQYF
TGTGCCTGGAGTGTATCGGCAGCCCGCGCCAAAAACATTCAGTACTTC